These 26 T cell receptor beta chains originate from one sample sequenced in a study of shared clonotypes between healthy human individuals. Generated by immunoSEQ multiplex PCR, the TCRdb table keeps only in-frame clones and is missing some. The table records 550,000 to 700,000 clones, 73% of them present only once. Material: memory CD4+ T cells sorted from blood. The subset is: CD45RA-negative fraction. The source is a woman aged 30 to 39 in good health.

The table lists this clone with a few counts. J is TRBJ1-5 and V is TRBV2, with a tentative D call TRBD1 (6 bases). The CDR3 length is 13 residues. The germline CDR1 and CDR2 sequences are SNHLY and FYNNEI. Trimming shortened V by 6 bases and J by 4 bases, and 10 bases separated the two germline ends. The CDR3 DNA reads TGTGCCAGCAGGGGTAGGGGGAATCAGCCCCAGCATTTT. It is translated as CASRGRGNQPQHF.

This clone was counted a few times. The gene calls are TRBV28 and TRBJ1-4; 9 bases map to TRBD1. This CDR3 contains 15 residues. V gave up 5 bases and J gave up 7 bases; unmatched junction bases: 8. Germline V gene data show CDR1 as MDHEN and CDR2 as SYDVKM. CDR3 sequence (DNA): TGTGCCAGCAGTGGCGGGACAGGGAAACGTGAAAAACTGTTTTTT. It is translated as CASSGGTGKREKLFF.

CDR3 bases: TGTGCCAGCTCACTGGGAGGGACAGAGACCCAGTACTTC. This codes for CASSLGGTETQYF. The rearrangement joins TRBV18 to TRBJ2-5; 7 bases fit TRBD2. J lost 4 bases, V lost 4 bases, and 3 bases had no gene match. CDR1 KGHSH and CDR2 LQKENI come from the germline V gene. The CDR3 consists of 13 residues.

This chain joins TRBV6-1 and TRBJ1-3, with D tentatively TRBD1 (5 bases). Germline assignment: CDR1 MNHNS and CDR2 SASEGT. Trimming took off 8 bases at V and 0 bases at J, with 11 bases between the two ends. The CDR3 consists of 14 residues. This CDR3 is CASGWDSSGNTIYF. CDR3 nucleotides: TGTGCCAGCGGTTGGGACTCCTCTGGAAACACCATATATTTT.

This sequence joins TRBV28 and TRBJ2-4, with D tentatively TRBD1 or TRBD2 (5 bases each). Trimming pared 6 bases from V and 0 bases from J, leaving 9 bases between. The CDR3 is made up of 14 amino acids. In germline, CDR1 is MDHEN, CDR2 SYDVKM. The CDR3: CASRPGTAKNIQYF. The CDR3 DNA is TGTGCCAGCAGGCCAGGGACAGCCAAAAACATTCAGTACTTC.

The rearrangement links TRBV19 to TRBJ2-1; D is perhaps TRBD2 (5 bases). The germline V and J ends were trimmed by 0 bases and 0 bases, with 12 bases remaining between them. The germline V gene encodes CDR1 LNHDA and CDR2 SQIVND (reference sequence). This CDR3 has 17 residues. CDR3 amino acids: CASSIDGSGASYNEQFF. For the CDR3, the DNA is TGTGCCAGTAGTATAGACGGCAGCGGAGCCTCCTACAATGAGCAGTTCTTC.

As regards this clone: Other DNA sequences within the sample encode an identical CDR3. The chain carries TRBV27 and TRBJ2-7; the match to TRBD1 covers 9 bases. V lost 2 bases to trimming and J lost 1 base; unmatched junction nucleotides: 3. There are 15 residues in the CDR3. Germline CDR1 MNHEY, CDR2 SMNVEV (reference sequence). Here the CDR3 reads CASSLTGQGSYEQYF. The CDR3 nucleotides are TGTGCCAGCAGTTTAACGGGACAGGGTTCCTACGAGCAGTACTTC.

Worth noting for this clone: Distinct nucleotide sequences in the sample also encode this CDR3. CDR3 DNA: TGCAGTGCTAGAAGGAATCAGCCCCAGCATTTT. Translating gives CSARRNQPQHF. The chain has TRBV20-1 and TRBJ1-5; unclear D gene. The ends were cut back, 2 bases at V and 4 bases at J, with 3 bases in the middle. Germline CDR1 reads DFQATT; CDR2 reads SNEGSKA (reference sequence). The CDR3 has 11 residues.

The rearrangement uses TRBV7-9 and TRBJ1-3, with 8 nucleotides matching TRBD1. The CDR3 contains 16 residues. Germline V lookup: CDR1 SEHNR, CDR2 FQNEAQ (reference sequence). The ends lost 4 bases at V and 0 bases at J; junction bases unmatched: 5. CDR3 loop: CASSWDRPGSGNTIYF. CDR3 DNA sequence: TGTGCCAGCAGCTGGGACAGGCCGGGCTCTGGAAACACCATATATTTT.

The chain has TRBV30 and TRBJ2-3, with TRBD1 matching 8 bases. Germline loops: CDR1 GTSNPN, CDR2 SVGIG (reference sequence). The V and J ends lost 2 bases and 0 bases, in that order; junction bases with no gene match: 13. CDR3 length equals 18 residues. The CDR3 DNA is TGTGCCTGGAGTATGGGACAGGCAACTACCTTTAGCACAGATACGCAGTATTTT. Translated: CAWSMGQATTFSTDTQYF. Looking up the rest from reference TRBV30 and TRBJ2-3 gives the full variable domain: SQTIHQWPATLVQPVGSPLSLECTVEGTSNPNLYWYRQAAGRGLQLLFYSVGIGQISSEVPQNLSASRPQDRQFILSSKKLLLSDSGFYLCAWSMGQATTFSTDTQYFGPGTRLTVL.

The chain combines TRBV28 with TRBJ2-1; 9 nucleotides align to TRBD1. V dropped 1 base and J dropped 1; count of bases not matched to a gene: 2. The CDR3 contains 16 residues. CDR1 and CDR2 from the germline V gene are MDHEN and SYDVKM. CDR3 protein: CASSLSGQGSYNEQFF. CDR3 in DNA: TGTGCCAGCAGTTTATCAGGACAGGGGTCCTACAATGAGCAGTTCTTC.

This clone has only one observation. The chain is built from TRBV29-1 and TRBJ2-5; 9 bases are shared with TRBD1. From germline, CDR1 is SQVTM and CDR2 ANQGSEA. V was pared by 6 bases and J by 2 bases, with 4 bases of the junction left unmatched. This CDR3 has 13 residues. The CDR3 loop is CSVGQGRQETQYF. The CDR3, as DNA: TGCAGCGTGGGACAGGGTAGGCAAGAGACCCAGTACTTC.

This clone was counted between two and nine times. The chain combines TRBV19 with TRBJ2-5; 7 nucleotides line up with TRBD2. The germline gives CDR1 LNHDA, CDR2 SQIVND (reference sequence). CDR3 length: 16 amino acids. The ends lost 5 bases at V and 5 bases at J; junction bases unmatched: 14. In nucleotides, the CDR3 is TGTGCCAGTAGTCCTGACCTCGGGGGAGGGCAGGAGACCCAGTACTTC. Its translation: CASSPDLGGGQETQYF.

This chain connects TRBV28 to TRBJ2-2; D gene ambiguous. V was pared by 3 bases and J by 6 bases, with 8 bases between. The CDR3 length is 13 residues. Germline lookup yields CDR1 MDHEN and CDR2 SYDVKM. CDR3 protein: CASSFRRPGELFF. For the CDR3, the DNA is TGTGCCAGCAGTTTCCGGCGACCCGGGGAGCTGTTTTTT. The full variable domain, with the rest looked up from reference TRBV28 and TRBJ2-2, is DVKVTQSSRYLVKRTGEKVFLECVQDMDHENMFWYRQDPGLGLRLIYFSYDVKMKEKGDIPEGYSVSREKKERFSLILESASTNQTSMYLCASSFRRPGELFFGEGSRLTVL.

The chain is built from TRBV2 and TRBJ2-7, with TRBD2 matching 7 bases. Germline V gene data show CDR1 as SNHLY and CDR2 as FYNNEI. The CDR3 has 13 amino acids. V gave up 6 bases and J gave up 6 bases; unmatched junction bases: 8. The CDR3 is CASRIVLAPEQYF. CDR3 coding DNA: TGTGCCAGCAGGATCGTACTAGCGCCCGAGCAGTACTTC.

CDR3 amino acids: CASNVGQGSEQYF. CDR3 nucleotides: TGTGCCAGCAACGTGGGACAGGGAAGCGAGCAGTACTTC. The genes are TRBV7-2 and TRBJ2-7, with 9 bases that match TRBD1. This CDR3 spans 13 amino acids. The germline V gene encodes CDR1 SGHTA and CDR2 FQGNSA. Germline trimming cut 7 bases from V and 6 bases from J; bases unmatched to any gene: 7.

The rearrangement links TRBV19 to TRBJ2-5; D is unresolved. The CDR3 runs to 16 residues. V shed 4 bases and J shed 4 bases, with 19 bases lying between them. The germline gives CDR1 LNHDA, CDR2 SQIVND (reference sequence). CDR3 protein: CASSTRTGSVIETQYF. DNA for the CDR3: TGTGCCAGTAGTACCCGCACCGGCTCAGTCATAGAGACCCAGTACTTC.

The chain carries TRBV5-4 and TRBJ1-1; D not certain. Trimming stripped 3 bases from V and 1 base from J, with 13 bases between. Germline values: CDR1 SGHNT, CDR2 YYREEE (reference sequence). This CDR3 is 15 amino acids long. The CDR3 nucleotides read TGTGCCAGCAGCTCCGGCCTTGTCCCGAACACTGAAGCTTTCTTT. Residues: CASSSGLVPNTEAFF.

The chain employs TRBV7-6 and TRBJ2-3; TRBD2 might be the D (5 bases). CDR3 length equals 16 residues. Germline V lookup: CDR1 SGHVS, CDR2 FNYEAQ. The ends were cut back, 1 base at V and 2 bases at J, with 13 bases in the middle. The CDR3 DNA is TGTGCCAGCAGCTTAGTTCCCCGGGGAATCACAGATACGCAGTATTTT. Its protein is CASSLVPRGITDTQYF.

The genes are TRBV19 and TRBJ2-3; TRBD2 aligns across 9 bases. V shed 4 bases, J shed 2 bases, and the junction held 7 bases outside the gene matches. Germline lookup yields CDR1 LNHDA and CDR2 SQIVND (reference sequence). The CDR3 is 16 residues long. The CDR3, as DNA: TGTGCCAGTAGTACCCAGGGACTAGCTAACACAGATACGCAGTATTTT. Amino acid sequence: CASSTQGLANTDTQYF. Variable domain in full (rest from reference TRBV19 and TRBJ2-3): DGGITQSPKYLFRKEGQNVTLSCEQNLNHDAMYWYRQDPGQGLRLIYYSQIVNDFQKGDIAEGYSVSREKKESFPLTVTSAQKNPTAFYLCASSTQGLANTDTQYFGPGTRLTVL.

With respect to this clone: At one of its ends the junction is not consistent with the germline gene, which may arise from a read error. The chain employs TRBV4-1 and TRBJ2-6; TRBD2 might be the D (6 bases). The CDR3 loop spans 13 amino acids. The germline V gene encodes CDR1 MGHRA and CDR2 YSYEKL. CDR3 sequence: CASSQELGTSQAF. CDR3 nucleotides: TGCGCCAGCAGCCAAGAACTCGGGACTTCCCAGGCTTTC.

CDR3 nucleotide sequence: TGTGCCAGCAGTTACCTAGGGATTCAGCCCCAGCATTTT. Protein: CASSYLGIQPQHF. J is TRBJ1-5 and V is TRBV6-5; no reliable D call. The CDR3 totals 13 residues. Trimming took off 2 bases at V and 6 bases at J, with 8 bases between the two ends. Germline values: CDR1 MNHEY, CDR2 SVGAGI.

This clone has more than one count but fewer than ten. V usage is TRBV2 and J usage is TRBJ2-5; D remains ambiguous. Looked up from germline, CDR1 is SNHLY and CDR2 is FYNNEI. This CDR3 has 11 amino acids. V shed 7 bases and J shed 3 bases, with 6 bases lying between them. The CDR3 reads CASTEEETQYF. The CDR3 DNA reads as TGTGCCAGCACCGAGGAAGAGACCCAGTACTTC.

The chain couples TRBV5-1 to TRBJ1-5; D unclear. V was clipped by 5 bases and J by 1 base, with 16 bases between them. The germline CDR1 and CDR2 sequences are SGHRS and YFSETQ. The CDR3 runs 16 residues. The CDR3 DNA is TGCGCCAGCAGAAAGGACCCAAGGTCGAGCAATCAGCCCCAGCATTTT. Encoded protein: CASRKDPRSSNQPQHF.

This clone was detected a few times. This rearrangement joins TRBV27 to TRBJ1-5; D ambiguous. The CDR3 loop spans 14 amino acids. Trimming left V 2 bases short and J 7 bases short, with 12 bases between. Germline-derived CDR1 and CDR2 are MNHEY and SMNVEV (reference sequence). Written as DNA, the CDR3 is TGTGCCAGCAGTTTAGGGCCCGGAGGACAGCCCCAGCATTTT. It translates to CASSLGPGGQPQHF.

V gene TRBV7-8 combines with J gene TRBJ1-2; D is uncertain. Germline assignment: CDR1 SGHVS and CDR2 FQNEAQ. CDR3 size: 14 residues. Trimming removed 1 base at V and 3 bases at J, with 9 bases between. The CDR3 region has the DNA TGTGCCAGCAGCTTAGTACGTGGGGACTATGGCTACACCTTC. As protein: CASSLVRGDYGYTF.